One and the same sample provided the 24 T cell receptor beta chains below, sequenced in a study of T-cell memory formation after mild COVID-19. TCRdb re-called the 5' RACE reads with MiXCR, one entry per CDR3 protein. In the table there are 350,000 to 500,000 distinct CDR3 sequences, roughly 17% of which are singletons. The sequenced sample was PBMCs or a T cell subset sorted from them (not recorded which). These receptors all stem from a young man who had mild COVID-19 (a few samples of this study predate the infection). Cell type and time point are not known.

In this sample, this clonotype turned up a few times. V usage is TRBV20-1 and J usage is TRBJ2-7; 9 positions match TRBD1. V dropped 6 bases and J dropped 5; count of bases not matched to a gene: 8. This CDR3 has 13 residues. Looked up from germline, CDR1 is DFQATT and CDR2 is SNEGSKA (reference sequence). The CDR3 spells CSADRDRVHEQYF. The CDR3, as DNA: TGCAGTGCGGACCGGGACAGGGTCCACGAGCAGTACTTC.

The genes are TRBV12-3 or TRBV12-4 and TRBJ1-5, with D possibly matching TRBD1 (5 bases). The CDR3 spans 15 residues. V was clipped by 8 bases and J by 4 bases, with 18 bases between them. This CDR3 reads CASSRDRRLNQPQHF. For the CDR3, the DNA is TGTGCCAGCTCCAGGGATCGACGCTTAAATCAGCCCCAGCATTTT.

The chain couples TRBV10-3 to TRBJ2-7; 9 positions agree with TRBD2. V trimming: 6 bases; J trimming: 1 base; junction bases outside the gene matches: 7. This CDR3 is built from 15 residues. The germline CDR1 and CDR2 sequences are ENHRY and SYGVKD. CDR3 nucleotide sequence: TGTGCCATCAGACCCGGACTAGCGAGTTCCTACGAGCAGTACTTC. Its protein is CAIRPGLASSYEQYF.

This clonotype was counted between two and nine times. The rearrangement uses TRBV18 and TRBJ1-1; 8 bases agree with TRBD1. Trimming at V came to 4 bases and at J to 3 bases, leaving 7 bases not matched to a gene. Germline-derived CDR1 and CDR2 are KGHSH and LQKENI. The length of the CDR3 is 15 residues. The CDR3 bases are TGTGCCAGCTCACGGGCAGGGGGCGCGGACACTGAAGCTTTCTTT. It specifies CASSRAGGADTEAFF.

This clonotype was detected only a few times. The chain uses TRBV5-1 and TRBJ2-1, with 16 positions matching TRBD2. The CDR3 runs 19 residues. V lost 4 bases to trimming and J lost 8 bases; unmatched junction nucleotides: 15. Germline V gene data show CDR1 as SGHRS and CDR2 as YFSETQ. The CDR3 DNA sequence: TGCGCCAGCAGCGTCCCGCTAGGGACTAGCGGGGGGGCTGGAGATGAGCAGTTCTTC. Its translation is CASSVPLGTSGGAGDEQFF.

In this sample, this clonotype turned up a few times. V gene TRBV4-1 combines with J gene TRBJ2-2; 7 nucleotides align to TRBD1. Germline CDR1 is MGHRA and CDR2 is YSYEKL. This CDR3 contains 14 residues. V lost 1 base and J lost 6; bases outside the gene matches: 2. The CDR3 loop is CASSQVGGPGELFF. For the CDR3, the DNA is TGCGCCAGCAGCCAAGTAGGGGGCCCCGGGGAGCTGTTTTTT.

This clonotype was seen more than once but under ten times. The chain joins TRBV29-1 to TRBJ2-3, with D hard to call. The CDR3 loop spans 13 amino acids. Germline V gives CDR1 SQVTM, CDR2 ANQGSEA. V was cut by 1 base and J by 4 bases, with 9 bases left in between. The CDR3 DNA reads as TGCAGCGTTGAAGGGGCCGACCCAGATACGCAGTATTTT. The encoded protein is CSVEGADPDTQYF.

Points on this clonotype: Mismatch with germline at one junction end may stem from a read error. The chain employs TRBV12-3 or TRBV12-4 and TRBJ2-2; D uncertain. The CDR3 length is 14 residues. DNA of the CDR3: TGTGCCAGCAGTCAGCTACGGAACGCCGGGGAGCTGTTTTTT. Translation: CASSQLRNAGELFF.

V and J are TRBV12-3 or TRBV12-4 and TRBJ1-2; 7 bases align to TRBD1. CDR3 size: 13 residues. The V segment lost 6 bases and the J segment 4 bases; nucleotides outside the gene matches: 5. The CDR3 loop reads CASSRGTVYGYTF. CDR3 coding DNA: TGTGCCAGCAGCCGCGGGACAGTCTATGGCTACACCTTC.

The rearrangement uses TRBV6-6 and TRBJ2-3, with TRBD2 as a possible D gene (5 bases). Germline V gives CDR1 MNHNY, CDR2 SVGAGI (reference sequence). V lost 5 bases to trimming and J lost 4 bases, with 16 bases between them. The CDR3 has 15 residues. In DNA form, the CDR3 reads TGTGCCAGCAGTCCCCGGAACGTCGGGGCAGATACGCAGTATTTT. It yields the protein CASSPRNVGADTQYF.

The sample holds a few counts of this clonotype. The chain is built from TRBV5-1 and TRBJ1-5, with no clear D. CDR3 length equals 13 residues. The V end lost 4 bases, the J end lost 4 bases, and 9 bases lay between the germline ends. Germline V gives CDR1 SGHRS, CDR2 YFSETQ. CDR3 sequence reads: CASSPLINQPQHF. The CDR3 DNA reads TGCGCCAGCAGCCCCCTCATAAATCAGCCCCAGCATTTT.

The V gene is TRBV18, the J gene TRBJ2-7, with no clear D. Per the germline V gene, CDR1 is KGHSH and CDR2 is LQKENI. The CDR3 loop spans 15 amino acids. V lost 3 bases and J lost 0, with 12 bases in between. The chain's CDR3 is CASSPLMQNSYEQYF. The CDR3 coding sequence is TGTGCCAGCTCACCCCTGATGCAAAACTCCTACGAGCAGTACTTC.

This clonotype was seen many times. The chain has TRBV20-1 and TRBJ2-3; D is unclear. Trimming cost V 3 bases and J 2 bases, with 0 bases left between them. The CDR3 is 10 residues long. Germline assignment: CDR1 DFQATT and CDR2 SNEGSKA (reference sequence). CDR3 in DNA: TGCAGTGCTAGCACAGATACGCAGTATTTT. This encodes CSASTDTQYF.

This clonotype was detected only a few times. The V gene is TRBV29-1, the J gene TRBJ1-3; no clear D. This CDR3 region has 13 residues. Germline V CDR1 and CDR2: SQVTM, ANQGSEA. The V gene lost 6 bases and the J gene lost 0 bases, with 9 bases spanning the gap. CDR3 amino acids: CSVAVSSGNTIYF. CDR3 nucleotides: TGCAGCGTCGCCGTTAGCTCTGGAAACACCATATATTTT.

This clonotype was found a few times. The chain is built from TRBV6-6 and TRBJ1-1, with a weak D call TRBD1 (5 bases). Germline-derived CDR1 and CDR2 are MNHNY and SVGAGI (reference sequence). The ends were cut back, 2 bases at V and 7 bases at J, with 8 bases in the middle. The CDR3 covers 12 residues. The CDR3 is CASSYGGREAFF. CDR3 DNA: TGTGCCAGCAGTTACGGGGGACGTGAAGCTTTCTTT.

The chain joins TRBV6-8 to TRBJ1-2; unclear D gene. This CDR3 is 17 amino acids long. The ends were cut back, 2 bases at V and 8 bases at J, with 24 bases in the middle. The germline V gene encodes CDR1 MNHGY and CDR2 SAAAGT. CDR3 DNA: TGTGCCAGCAGTTACAATTTTTGGGGAGCGGCTATGAGAGGCTACACCTTC. Amino acids: CASSYNFWGAAMRGYTF.

This clonotype was seen more than once but under ten times. This chain uses TRBV20-1 with TRBJ2-1; the D is unclear. The CDR3 extends over 11 amino acids. V shed 7 bases and J shed 7 bases, with 11 bases lying between them. Looked up from germline, CDR1 is DFQATT and CDR2 is SNEGSKA (reference sequence). The CDR3 loop reads CSVLTGNEQFF. CDR3 nucleotide sequence: TGCAGTGTTTTGACTGGGAATGAGCAGTTCTTC.

This clonotype was seen at least ten times. The chain recombines TRBV7-3 with TRBJ2-3; 11 nucleotides agree with TRBD2. In germline, CDR1 is SGHTA, CDR2 FQGTGA. The CDR3 extends over 15 amino acids. V dropped 6 bases and J dropped 3; count of bases not matched to a gene: 5. The CDR3 reads CASSPRLAGTDTQYF. In nucleotides, the CDR3 is TGTGCCAGCAGTCCCAGACTAGCGGGGACAGATACGCAGTATTTT.

The sample holds many counts of this clonotype. The genes are TRBV12-3 or TRBV12-4 and TRBJ2-2; a weak D match, TRBD2 (6 bases). The CDR3 has 14 amino acids. The V and J ends lost 3 bases and 6 bases respectively, with 11 bases between them. The CDR3 region is CASSFAGSAGELFF. The CDR3 bases are TGTGCCAGCAGTTTCGCGGGATCGGCCGGGGAGCTGTTTTTT.

This clonotype came up a few times. This chain joins TRBV11-2 and TRBJ2-7; 8 positions agree with TRBD1. Trimming removed 6 bases from V and 2 bases from J; junction bases left unmatched: 9. CDR3 size: 15 residues. Per the germline V gene, CDR1 is SGHAT and CDR2 is FQNNGV. CDR3 sequence: CASRHYRGRTYEQYF. The CDR3 nucleotides are TGTGCCAGCAGGCACTACAGGGGGAGAACCTACGAGCAGTACTTC.

CDR3 loop: CASSLKRGSETQYF. The CDR3 DNA is TGTGCCAGCAGCTTAAAGCGGGGCTCAGAGACCCAGTACTTC. The V and J genes are TRBV7-3 and TRBJ2-5, with 7 bases matching TRBD2. This CDR3 comprises 14 residues. V lost 1 base to trimming and J lost 4 bases; unmatched junction nucleotides: 3. Germline values: CDR1 SGHTA, CDR2 FQGTGA.

The rearrangement links TRBV12-3 or TRBV12-4 to TRBJ2-3; 10 bases align to TRBD2. The CDR3 has 14 amino acids. Trimming took 5 bases from V and 2 from J; bases not matched to a gene: 1. CDR3 sequence: CASSGTSATDTQYF. As DNA, the CDR3 is TGTGCCAGCAGTGGGACTAGCGCCACAGATACGCAGTATTTT.

This chain connects TRBV20-1 to TRBJ2-1, with 7 nucleotides matching TRBD2. The CDR3 sequence is 14 residues long. CDR1 DFQATT and CDR2 SNEGSKA come from the germline V gene (reference sequence). Trimming took 5 bases from V and 3 from J; bases not matched to a gene: 7. CDR3 amino acids: CSAALAVFYNEQFF. The CDR3 DNA is TGCAGTGCTGCTCTAGCGGTTTTCTACAATGAGCAGTTCTTC.

Only a few counts were recorded for this clonotype. The chain uses TRBV27 and TRBJ1-6, with a tentative D call TRBD1 (6 bases). This CDR3 contains 14 residues. Trimming stripped 6 bases from V and 0 bases from J, with 6 bases between. The germline gives CDR1 MNHEY, CDR2 SMNVEV (reference sequence). The CDR3 is CASSRGSYNSPLHF. The CDR3 DNA sequence: TGTGCCAGCAGCAGGGGCTCCTATAATTCACCCCTCCACTTT.